One T cell receptor (beta chain) is described in this entry. Method: immunoSEQ multiplex PCR; TCRdb's copy keeps in-frame clones and lacks some. This table holds roughly 70,000 clones, 78% found once. This record belongs to a study of blood T cell repertoires in COVID-19. Study summary: The study drew acute and convalescent COVID-19 samples from the United States, Italy and Spain.

The CDR3 is 14 residues long. J gave up 0 bases and V 8 bases, and 8 bases lay outside the gene matches. Germline V gene data show CDR1 as SQVTM and CDR2 as ANQGSEA. Sequencing input: peripheral blood. The receptor's source is a human donor in a cohort sampled during active COVID-19. The rearrangement links TRBV29-1 to TRBJ1-1, with 8 bases lining up with TRBD1. The DNA for the CDR3 is TGCAGCATCAACAGGGGGGATTTGAACACTGAAGCTTTCTTT. Amino acid sequence: CSINRGDLNTEAFF.